The T cell receptor (beta chain) under discussion was sequenced for a study of early T cells in non-severe SARS-CoV-2 infection. Study summary: Sequencing targeted bulk RNA from unsorted whole blood, leaving chains unpaired. Study observations and caveats: Sequences matched to VDJdb favored anti-spike CD8 responses, while private and CD4 specificities were missed.

Unique molecular identifier tags were affixed to discrete cDNA molecules. In TCRdb, the 5' RACE reads were re-called with MiXCR into one record per CDR3 protein. Among 20,000 to 25,000 distinct CDR3 sequences, about 4.3% were seen once, and the ten largest hold roughly 16%. Germline CDR1 reads LNHDA; CDR2 reads SQIVND (reference sequence). The CDR3 has 15 amino acids. V gave up 6 bases and J gave up 2 bases; unmatched junction bases: 7. This clonotype has a handful of counts. Its antigen is unidentified. J is TRBJ2-7 and V is TRBV19; 10 bases line up with TRBD1. The sample taken for sequencing was whole blood. The source of this sequence is an adult who was a healthcare worker with PCR-confirmed SARS-CoV-2 infection or an uninfected control (not recorded which). The CDR3 reads CASSLDRGLPYEQYF. The CDR3, as DNA: TGTGCCAGTAGCCTCGACAGGGGGCTTCCCTACGAGCAGTACTTC.